This T cell receptor beta chain stems from a study of blood T cell repertoires in COVID-19. Only in-frame clones appear in the TCRdb table, and some are missing; sequencing was by immunoSEQ multiplex PCR. The data hold about 270,000 clones, with 85% observed a single time. Living in about two dozen US areas, the participants were between roughly 18 and 95 years of age. Participants' reported clinical history set cohort assignment. V lost 4 bases and J lost 8; bases outside the gene matches: 10. The germline gives CDR1 LNHNV, CDR2 YYDKDF (reference sequence). This CDR3 region has 15 residues. The chain recombines TRBV15 with TRBJ1-2; 10 bases align to TRBD1. This receptor was identified in a woman between 45 and 65 years old with acute COVID-19. The sequencing sample was made of PBMCs or T cells enriched from blood (not recorded which). The CDR3 reads CATSTSDRGLRGYTF. In DNA form, the CDR3 reads TGTGCCACCAGCACTTCAGACAGGGGGCTGCGGGGCTACACCTTC.